This note documents a single T cell receptor beta chain sequence. The data were taken from a study of T-cell reconstitution after alpha-beta-depleted transplantation in children. A TCRbeta library incorporating unique molecular identifiers was prepared. A single record per CDR3 protein comes from TCRdb applying MiXCR to the PCR reads. Of more than 550,000 distinct CDR3 sequences listed, 10% are singletons. V was trimmed by 0 bases and J by 7 bases, leaving 13 bases between them. The CDR3 length is 16 residues. CDR1 and CDR2 from the germline V gene are LGHNA and YNFKEQ. The sequence was obtained from a human donor who donated a stem cell graft to a child with acute myeloid leukemia. The chain joins TRBV4-2 to TRBJ1-6; perhaps TRBD1 as D (6 bases). Sequenced material: PBMCs from the stem cell graft donor, taken from the stem cell graft. Here the CDR3 reads CASSQDKQGWNSPLHF. CDR3 DNA: TGTGCCAGCAGCCAAGACAAACAGGGTTGGAATTCACCCCTCCACTTT.